The rows below give T cell receptor beta chains drawn from one sample of a study of cytomegalovirus exposure and HLA in healthy donors. Clones were read by immunoSEQ multiplex PCR, and TCRdb kept only the in-frame ones, dropping some. The data show 150,000 to 200,000 clones, roughly 70% seen once. The sequenced sample was PBMCs. The receptors were gathered from a woman in her fifties or sixties in good health and CMV-seropositive. Both conserved end residues are part of each CDR3. A D gene is named only where the DNA matches it firmly. A row's size may be missing; if present it is once, few, many or a size class.

>TRBV10-3|TRBJ1-2|15|NA|TRBD1
TGTGCCATCAGTGAGTCAGGACAGGGGGTGGGTGGCTACACCTTC
CAISESGQGVGGYTF
>TRBV4-1|TRBJ2-3|16|NA|NA
TGCGCCAGCAGCCAAGGTCGGACAGCGGGGACAGATACGCAGTATTTT
CASSQGRTAGTDTQYF
>TRBV30|TRBJ1-2|14|NA|NA
TGTGCCTGGAGTCGGCCGGGGGTCGGTAGCGGCTACACCTTC
CAWSRPGVGSGYTF
>TRBV27|TRBJ2-5|14|NA|NA
TGTGCCAGCAGTTCACTAGCTGCCCTGGAGACCCAGTACTTC
CASSSLAALETQYF
>TRBV6-1|TRBJ1-5|14|NA|NA
TGTGCCAGCAGTGAAAGCTATAGCAATCAGCCCCAGCATTTT
CASSESYSNQPQHF
>TRBV6-1|TRBJ1-2|12|few|TRBD1
TGTGCCAGCAGTGACAGGGGGTGTAGCTACACCTTC
CASSDRGCSYTF
>TRBV5-4|TRBJ2-5|13|NA|TRBD2
TGTGCCAGCAGCGGGAGGGATGGATTGGCCCAGTACTTC
CASSGRDGLAQYF
>TRBV18|TRBJ2-7|15|NA|TRBD1
TGTGCCAGCTCGCCCGCGGGACAGGGACAACGCGAGCAGTACTTC
CASSPAGQGQREQYF
>TRBV5-1|TRBJ2-7|14|NA|NA
TGCGCCAGCAGCTTCGGACGGGACTCCTACGAGCAGTACTTC
CASSFGRDSYEQYF
>TRBV5-1|TRBJ1-6|14|NA|NA
TGCGCCAGCAGCTTTGAATCCCCTAGTTCACCCCTCCACTTT
CASSFESPSSPLHF
>TRBV9|TRBJ2-7|15|NA|NA
TGTGCCAGCAGCCCTCTCGGACAGAGCTACTACGAGCAGTACTTC
CASSPLGQSYYEQYF
>TRBV6-5|TRBJ1-4|14|NA|TRBD1
TGTGCCAGCAGTTACTCGACAGGGTTGGAAAAACTGTTTTTT
CASSYSTGLEKLFF
>TRBV6-5|TRBJ1-2|14|NA|NA
TGTGCCAGCAGTTCGCTCGACAGAAACTATGGCTACACCTTC
CASSSLDRNYGYTF
>TRBV19|TRBJ1-2|13|NA|NA
TGTGCCAGTAGTATAGGAGGGAAGGACGGCTACACCTTC
CASSIGGKDGYTF
>TRBV5-1|TRBJ2-7|13|NA|NA
TGCGCCAGCAGCTTGTTTGTCGGCTACGAGCAGTACTTC
CASSLFVGYEQYF
>TRBV6-4|TRBJ1-3|16|NA|TRBD1
TGTGCCAGCGGGTGGGACAGGGGGCTGCGAGGAAACACCATATATTTT
CASGWDRGLRGNTIYF
>TRBV7-2|TRBJ2-5|15|NA|TRBD2
TGTGCCAGCAGCTTATGGGCGGGGGGTCTGGAGACCCAGTACTTC
CASSLWAGGLETQYF
>TRBV4-1|TRBJ2-3|18|NA|TRBD2
TGCGCCAGCAGCCAAGAAATTGCTAGCGGGGGGTTCACAGATACGCAGTATTTT
CASSQEIASGGFTDTQYF
>TRBV9|TRBJ2-3|16|NA|NA
TGTGCCAGCAGCGTATCCAACGGGAAGGGCGCAGATACGCAGTATTTT
CASSVSNGKGADTQYF
>TRBV6-5|TRBJ2-7|15|NA|NA
TGTGCCAGCAGTTACTCCTGGGCGGGGTCCTACGAGCAGTACTTC
CASSYSWAGSYEQYF
>TRBV5-4|TRBJ1-2|13|NA|NA
TGTGCCAGCAGCTTGCAGGGAAAGTATGGCTACACCTTC
CASSLQGKYGYTF
>TRBV5-1|TRBJ1-1|14|NA|TRBD1
TGCGCCAGCAGCTTGAAGGGGGCGAACACTGAAGCTTTCTTT
CASSLKGANTEAFF
>TRBV19|TRBJ2-1|18|NA|TRBD2
TGTGCCAGTAGTATAATTCGGGCTAGCGGGGGGCAACGGAATGAGCAGTTCTTC
CASSIIRASGGQRNEQFF
>TRBV5-4|TRBJ2-7|16|NA|TRBD2
TGTGCCAGCAGCCCCGGAGGGGCGGGGGGCCACTACGAGCAGTACTTC
CASSPGGAGGHYEQYF
>TRBV4-1|TRBJ1-1|13|NA|NA
TGCGCCAGCAGCCCCCTCGGGGACACTGAAGCTTTCTTT
CASSPLGDTEAFF
>TRBV2|TRBJ2-5|14|once|NA
TGTGCCAGCAGTTCTCAGGGGAACCAAGAGACCCAGTACTTC
CASSSQGNQETQYF
>TRBV25-1|TRBJ1-6|14|NA|TRBD1
TGTGCCAGCAAATGGGACAGGGATAATTCACCCCTCCACTTT
CASKWDRDNSPLHF
>TRBV5-1|TRBJ1-1|13|NA|TRBD1
TGCGCCAGCAGCATCCGGGACAGCCGTGAAGCTTTCTTT
CASSIRDSREAFF
>TRBV5-1|TRBJ2-7|13|once|TRBD1
TGCGCCAGCAGCTCCGACAGGGTCCCAACCGCGTACTTC
CASSSDRVPTAYF
>TRBV5-1|TRBJ2-7|14|NA|NA
TGCGCCAGCAGCTTGTCCCCTACAGGGCACGAGCAGTACTTC
CASSLSPTGHEQYF
>TRBV2|TRBJ1-2|15|NA|NA
TGTGCCAGCAGAGAAGAGACAGTCGGTAACTATGGCTACACCTTC
CASREETVGNYGYTF
>TRBV27|TRBJ2-7|14|once|TRBD1
TGTGCCAGTTCGACAGGGGTAGGGGCCTACGAGCAGTACTTC
CASSTGVGAYEQYF
>TRBV5-1|TRBJ2-5|14|NA|TRBD2
TGCGCCAGCAGCTTTAGCGGGGTTGGGGAGACCCAGTACTTC
CASSFSGVGETQYF
>TRBV10-3|TRBJ1-4|18|NA|TRBD1
TGTGCCATCAGTGAGTCTCGACAGGGGGCTCTCTCAGATGAAAAACTGTTTTTT
CAISESRQGALSDEKLFF
>TRBV6-1|TRBJ2-5|18|NA|NA
TGTGCCAGCAGTGAAGCGCGCAGGAGCGCAACCTCAGGGGAGACCCAGTACTTC
CASSEARRSATSGETQYF
>TRBV5-8|TRBJ2-1|17|few|TRBD1
TGTGCCAGCAGCTTGGGGGTGGGCAGGACAGGTGATGATGAGCAGTTCTTC
CASSLGVGRTGDDEQFF
>TRBV10-1|TRBJ1-1|15|few|TRBD1
TGCGCCAGCAGTGCAGGGGGCGCCGGGGACACTGAAGCTTTCTTT
CASSAGGAGDTEAFF
>TRBV15|TRBJ2-5|14|once|TRBD1
TGTGCCACCAGCAGAGGAGGGGGCGAAGAGACCCAGTACTTC
CATSRGGGEETQYF
>TRBV19|TRBJ2-6|13|NA|NA
TGTGCCAGTATGGCGGCTGGGGCCAACGTCCTGACTTTC
CASMAAGANVLTF
>TRBV4-1|TRBJ2-7|17|few|TRBD2
TGCGCCAGCAGCCAGGAGCCGGGGGGAGCGGGGGCGGACGAGCAGTACTTC
CASSQEPGGAGADEQYF
>TRBV6-1|TRBJ1-3|16|few|NA
TGTGCCAGCAGTGATCCTACCCGGGACACTGGAAACACCATATATTTT
CASSDPTRDTGNTIYF
>TRBV11-2|TRBJ1-2|16|NA|TRBD1
TGTGCCAGCAGCTTAGGGGGGACAGGGGCGAGTAGTGGCTACACCTTC
CASSLGGTGASSGYTF